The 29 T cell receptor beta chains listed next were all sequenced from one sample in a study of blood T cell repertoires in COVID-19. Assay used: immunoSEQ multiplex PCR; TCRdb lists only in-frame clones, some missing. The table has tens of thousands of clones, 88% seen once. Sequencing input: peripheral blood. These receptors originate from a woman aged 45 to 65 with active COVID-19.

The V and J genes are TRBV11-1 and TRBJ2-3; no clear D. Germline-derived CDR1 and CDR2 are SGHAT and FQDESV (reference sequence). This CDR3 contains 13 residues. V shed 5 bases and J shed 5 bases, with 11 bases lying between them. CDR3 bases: TGTGCCAGCAGCGACCTAGTGGTAGATACGCAGTATTTT. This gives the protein CASSDLVVDTQYF.

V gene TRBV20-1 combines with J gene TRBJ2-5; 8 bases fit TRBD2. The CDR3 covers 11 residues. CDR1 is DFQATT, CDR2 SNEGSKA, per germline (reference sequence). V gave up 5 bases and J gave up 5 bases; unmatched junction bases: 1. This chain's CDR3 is CSARLAETQYF. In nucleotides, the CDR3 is TGCAGTGCTCGACTAGCGGAGACCCAGTACTTC.

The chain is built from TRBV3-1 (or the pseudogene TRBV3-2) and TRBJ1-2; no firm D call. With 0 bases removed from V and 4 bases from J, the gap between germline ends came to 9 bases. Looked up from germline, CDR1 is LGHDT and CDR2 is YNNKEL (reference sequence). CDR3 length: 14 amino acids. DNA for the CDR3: TGTGCCAGCAGCCAAGACTTTATCGGCTATGGCTACACCTTC. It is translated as CASSQDFIGYGYTF.

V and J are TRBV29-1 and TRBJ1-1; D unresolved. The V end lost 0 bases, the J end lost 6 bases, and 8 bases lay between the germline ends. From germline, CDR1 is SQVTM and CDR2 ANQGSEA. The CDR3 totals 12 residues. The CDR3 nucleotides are TGCAGCGTTGAAGAGGGCAGTTCTGAAGCTTTCTTT. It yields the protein CSVEEGSSEAFF. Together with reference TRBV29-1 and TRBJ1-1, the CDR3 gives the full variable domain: SAVISQKPSRDICQRGTSLTIQCQVDSQVTMMFWYRQQPGQSLTLIATANQGSEATYESGFVIDKFPISRPNLTFSTLTVSNMSPEDSSIYLCSVEEGSSEAFFGQGTRLTVV.

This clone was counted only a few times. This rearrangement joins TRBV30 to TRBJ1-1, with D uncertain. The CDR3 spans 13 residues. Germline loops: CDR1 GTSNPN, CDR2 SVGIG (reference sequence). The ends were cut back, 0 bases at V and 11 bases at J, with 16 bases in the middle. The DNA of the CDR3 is TGTGCCTGGAGTGTACAAGCTGGGCCTGGGGCTTTCTTT. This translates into CAWSVQAGPGAFF.

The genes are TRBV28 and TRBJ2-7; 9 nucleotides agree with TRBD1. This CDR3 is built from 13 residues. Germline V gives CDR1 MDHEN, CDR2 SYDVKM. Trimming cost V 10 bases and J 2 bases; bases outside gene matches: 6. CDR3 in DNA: TGTGCCACCTCCGGGACAGGGCCCTACGAGCAGTACTTC. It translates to CATSGTGPYEQYF.

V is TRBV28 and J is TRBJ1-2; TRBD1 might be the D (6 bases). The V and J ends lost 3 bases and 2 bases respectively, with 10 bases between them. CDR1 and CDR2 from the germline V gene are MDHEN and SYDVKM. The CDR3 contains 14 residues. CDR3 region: CASSFGTKNYGYTF. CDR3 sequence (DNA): TGTGCCAGCAGTTTTGGGACAAAAAACTATGGCTACACCTTC.

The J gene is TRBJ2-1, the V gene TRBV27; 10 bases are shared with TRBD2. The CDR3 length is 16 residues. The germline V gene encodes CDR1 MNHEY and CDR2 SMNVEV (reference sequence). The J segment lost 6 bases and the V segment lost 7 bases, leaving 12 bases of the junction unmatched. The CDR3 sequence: CASTDLSGRLANEQFF. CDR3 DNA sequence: TGTGCCAGCACCGACCTTAGCGGGAGGCTGGCCAATGAGCAGTTCTTC.

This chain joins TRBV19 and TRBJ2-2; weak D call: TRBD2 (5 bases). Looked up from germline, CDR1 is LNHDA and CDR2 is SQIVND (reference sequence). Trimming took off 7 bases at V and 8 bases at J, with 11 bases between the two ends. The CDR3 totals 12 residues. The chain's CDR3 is CASISRVGELFF. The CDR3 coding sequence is TGTGCCAGTATATCGAGGGTAGGGGAGCTGTTTTTT.

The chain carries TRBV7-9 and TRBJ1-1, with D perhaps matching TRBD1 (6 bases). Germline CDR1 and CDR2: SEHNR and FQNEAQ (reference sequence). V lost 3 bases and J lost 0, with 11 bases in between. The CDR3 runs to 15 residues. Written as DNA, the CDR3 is TGTGCCAGCAGCTTGGACAGTCTTATGAACACTGAAGCTTTCTTT. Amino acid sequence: CASSLDSLMNTEAFF.

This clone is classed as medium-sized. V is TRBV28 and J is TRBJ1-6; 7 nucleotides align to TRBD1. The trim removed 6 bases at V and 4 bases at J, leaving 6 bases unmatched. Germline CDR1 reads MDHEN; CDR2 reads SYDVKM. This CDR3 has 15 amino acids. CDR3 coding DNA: TGTGCCAGCAGCTCAGGGGGATTGTATAATTCACCCCTCCACTTT. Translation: CASSSGGLYNSPLHF.

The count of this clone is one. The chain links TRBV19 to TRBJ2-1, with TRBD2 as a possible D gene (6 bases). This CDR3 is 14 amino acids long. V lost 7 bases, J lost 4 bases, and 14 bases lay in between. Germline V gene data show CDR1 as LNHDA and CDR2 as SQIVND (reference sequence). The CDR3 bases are TGTGCCAGTACAAGGGACTCATTGTACAATGAGCAGTTCTTC. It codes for CASTRDSLYNEQFF.

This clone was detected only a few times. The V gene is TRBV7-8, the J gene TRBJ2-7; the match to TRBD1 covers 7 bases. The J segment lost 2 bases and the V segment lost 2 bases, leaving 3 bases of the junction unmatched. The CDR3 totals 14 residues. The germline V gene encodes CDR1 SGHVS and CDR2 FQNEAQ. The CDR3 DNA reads TGTGCCAGCAGCTTAAGACAGGGTCCCTACGAGCAGTACTTC. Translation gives CASSLRQGPYEQYF.

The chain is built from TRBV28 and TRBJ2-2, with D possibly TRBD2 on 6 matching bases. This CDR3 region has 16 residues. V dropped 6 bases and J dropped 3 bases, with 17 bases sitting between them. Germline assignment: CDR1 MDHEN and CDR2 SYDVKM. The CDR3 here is CASRGLGGPYTGELFF. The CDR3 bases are TGTGCCAGCAGGGGGCTGGGGGGACCGTACACCGGGGAGCTGTTTTTT. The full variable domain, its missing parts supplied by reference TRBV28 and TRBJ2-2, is DVKVTQSSRYLVKRTGEKVFLECVQDMDHENMFWYRQDPGLGLRLIYFSYDVKMKEKGDIPEGYSVSREKKERFSLILESASTNQTSMYLCASRGLGGPYTGELFFGEGSRLTVL.

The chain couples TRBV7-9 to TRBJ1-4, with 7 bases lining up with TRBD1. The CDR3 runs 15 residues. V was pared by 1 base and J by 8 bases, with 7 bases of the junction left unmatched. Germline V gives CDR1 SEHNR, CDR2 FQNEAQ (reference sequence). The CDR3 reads CASSLVTGLDEKLFF. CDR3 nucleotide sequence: TGTGCCAGCAGCTTAGTGACAGGGTTGGACGAAAAACTGTTTTTT. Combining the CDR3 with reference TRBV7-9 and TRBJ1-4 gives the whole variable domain DTGVSQNPRHKITKRGQNVTFRCDPISEHNRLYWYRQTLGQGPEFLTYFQNEAQLEKSRLLSDRFSAERPKGSFSTLEIQRTEQGDSAMYLCASSLVTGLDEKLFFGSGTQLSVL.

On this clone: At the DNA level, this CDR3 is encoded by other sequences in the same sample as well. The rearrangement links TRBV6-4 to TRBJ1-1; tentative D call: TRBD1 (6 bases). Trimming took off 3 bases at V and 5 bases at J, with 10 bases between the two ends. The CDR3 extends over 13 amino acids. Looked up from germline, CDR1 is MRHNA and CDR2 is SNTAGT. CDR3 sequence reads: CASSEQGGTEAFF. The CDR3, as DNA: TGTGCCAGCAGTGAACAGGGCGGGACTGAAGCTTTCTTT.

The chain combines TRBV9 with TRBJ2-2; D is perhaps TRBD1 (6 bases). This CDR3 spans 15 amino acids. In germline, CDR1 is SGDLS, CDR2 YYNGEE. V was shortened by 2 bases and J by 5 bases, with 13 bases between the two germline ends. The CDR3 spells CASSVETGWTGELFF. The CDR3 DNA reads TGTGCCAGCAGCGTTGAAACAGGGTGGACCGGGGAGCTGTTTTTT.

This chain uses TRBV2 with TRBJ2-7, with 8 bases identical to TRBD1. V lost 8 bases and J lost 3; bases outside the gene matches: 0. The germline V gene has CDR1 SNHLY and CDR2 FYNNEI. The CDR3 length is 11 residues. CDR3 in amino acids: CASGQGYEQYF. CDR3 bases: TGTGCCAGCGGACAGGGCTACGAGCAGTACTTC.

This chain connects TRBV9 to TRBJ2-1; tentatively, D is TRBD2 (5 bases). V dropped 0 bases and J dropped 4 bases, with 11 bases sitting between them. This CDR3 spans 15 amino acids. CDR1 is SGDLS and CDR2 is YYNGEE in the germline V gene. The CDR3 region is CASSVASGEYNEQFF. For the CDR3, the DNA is TGTGCCAGCAGCGTAGCAAGCGGAGAGTACAATGAGCAGTTCTTC.

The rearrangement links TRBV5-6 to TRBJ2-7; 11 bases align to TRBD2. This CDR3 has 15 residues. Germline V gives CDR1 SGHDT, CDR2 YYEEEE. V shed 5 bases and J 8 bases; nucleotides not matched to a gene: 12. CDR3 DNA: TGTGCCAGCAGTCCACTAGCGGGGGACAAGTACCAGCAGTACTTC. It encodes CASSPLAGDKYQQYF.

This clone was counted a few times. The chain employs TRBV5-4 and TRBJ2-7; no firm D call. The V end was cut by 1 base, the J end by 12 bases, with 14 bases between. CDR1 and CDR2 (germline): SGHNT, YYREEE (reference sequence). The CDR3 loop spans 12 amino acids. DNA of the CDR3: TGTGCCAGCAGCTTGTTTGCGGATATTCCGTACTTC. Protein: CASSLFADIPYF.

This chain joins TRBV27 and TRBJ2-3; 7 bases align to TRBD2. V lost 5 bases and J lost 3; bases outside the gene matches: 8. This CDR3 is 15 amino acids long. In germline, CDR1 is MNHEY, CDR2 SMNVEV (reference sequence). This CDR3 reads CASSVTGLTTDTQYF. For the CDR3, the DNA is TGTGCCAGCAGTGTCACGGGACTAACGACAGATACGCAGTATTTT.

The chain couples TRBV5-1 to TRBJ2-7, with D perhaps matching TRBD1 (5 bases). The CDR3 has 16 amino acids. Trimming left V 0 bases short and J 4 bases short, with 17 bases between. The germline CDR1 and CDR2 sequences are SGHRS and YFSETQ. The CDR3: CASSLGGILGFYEQYF. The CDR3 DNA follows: TGCGCCAGCAGCTTGGGGGGCATTTTAGGCTTTTACGAGCAGTACTTC.

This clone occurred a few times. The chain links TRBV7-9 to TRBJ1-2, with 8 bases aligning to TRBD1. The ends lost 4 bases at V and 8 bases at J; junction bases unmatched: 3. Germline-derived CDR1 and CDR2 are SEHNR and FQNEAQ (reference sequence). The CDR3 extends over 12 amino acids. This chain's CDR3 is CASSSGQGGYTF. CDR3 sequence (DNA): TGTGCCAGCAGCTCCGGACAGGGCGGCTACACCTTC.

DNA of the CDR3: TGCGCCAGCAGTGCTCTGGGTGGAGGAACTAATGAAAAACTGTTTTTT. It specifies CASSALGGGTNEKLFF. The chain joins TRBV10-2 to TRBJ1-4; D remains unclear. Germline assignment: CDR1 WSHSY and CDR2 SAAADI. The CDR3 loop spans 16 amino acids. V was pared by 4 bases and J by 1 base, with 13 bases between.

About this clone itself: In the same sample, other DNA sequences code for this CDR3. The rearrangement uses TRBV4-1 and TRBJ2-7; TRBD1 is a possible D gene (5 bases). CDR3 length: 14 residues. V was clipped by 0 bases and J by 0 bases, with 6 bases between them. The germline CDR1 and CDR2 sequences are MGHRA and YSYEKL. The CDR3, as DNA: TGCGCCAGCAGCCAAGAAAGGGGCTCCTACGAGCAGTACTTC. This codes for CASSQERGSYEQYF.

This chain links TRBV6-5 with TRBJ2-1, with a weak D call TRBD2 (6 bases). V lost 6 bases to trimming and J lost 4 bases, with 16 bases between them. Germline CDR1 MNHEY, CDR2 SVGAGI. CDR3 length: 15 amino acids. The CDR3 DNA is TGTGCCAGCAGCATTAGCGGTAATAGTTACAATGAGCAGTTCTTC. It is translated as CASSISGNSYNEQFF.

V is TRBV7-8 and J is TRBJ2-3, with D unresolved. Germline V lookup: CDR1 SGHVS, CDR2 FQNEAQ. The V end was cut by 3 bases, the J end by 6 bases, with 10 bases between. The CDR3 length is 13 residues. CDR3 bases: TGTGCCAGCAGCTTTTCCCCCGGGGATACGCAGTATTTT. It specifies CASSFSPGDTQYF.

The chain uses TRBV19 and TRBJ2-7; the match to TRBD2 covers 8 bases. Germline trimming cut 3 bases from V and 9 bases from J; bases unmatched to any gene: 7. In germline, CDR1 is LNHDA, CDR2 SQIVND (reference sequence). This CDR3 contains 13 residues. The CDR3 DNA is TGTGCCAGTAGTATCCCAGCGGGAGAAGTGCAGTACTTC. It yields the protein CASSIPAGEVQYF.